The rows below give T cell receptor beta chains drawn from one sample of a study of Ad26.COV2.S vaccination and SARS-CoV-2 variants. Generated by immunoSEQ multiplex PCR, the TCRdb table keeps only in-frame clones and is missing some. Of some 190,000 clones listed, roughly 89% are singletons. The starting material was peripheral blood, obtained after recovery from COVID-19. These receptor sequences come from a human donor who had recovered from COVID-19. CDR3s include the opening cysteine and the closing phenylalanine or tryptophan. A D gene is named only where the DNA matches it firmly. The size field is filled for only some rows; it gives once, few, many or a size class.

J gene: TRBJ1-2; D gene: -; clone size: once; V gene: TRBV9; CDR3 DNA: TGTGCCAGCAGCGTAGGAGGGAGGGCTGGCTACACCTTC; CDR3 protein: CASSVGGRAGYTF
J gene: TRBJ1-2; D gene: -; clone size: -; V gene: TRBV9; CDR3 DNA: TGTGCCAGCAGCGTAGATGGGGCCCTCTATGGCTACACCTTC; CDR3 protein: CASSVDGALYGYTF
J gene: TRBJ2-7; D gene: -; clone size: -; V gene: TRBV5-1; CDR3 DNA: TGCGCCAGCAGCTTAAGGACAGCCTACGAGCAGTACTTC; CDR3 protein: CASSLRTAYEQYF
J gene: TRBJ1-1; D gene: -; clone size: few; V gene: TRBV7-9; CDR3 DNA: TGTGCCAGCAGCTTAGAATCGTGGGATCGGTACACTGAAGCTTTCTTT; CDR3 protein: CASSLESWDRYTEAFF
J gene: TRBJ1-5; D gene: -; clone size: -; V gene: TRBV10-3; CDR3 DNA: TGTGCCATCAGTGAGTCGGCAGGGGTTGGTAATCAGCCCCAGCATTTT; CDR3 protein: CAISESAGVGNQPQHF
J gene: TRBJ2-2; D gene: TRBD2; clone size: -; V gene: TRBV4-1; CDR3 DNA: TGCGCCAGCAGCCAAGGACTAGCGGGGGGTCCGAACACCGGGGAGCTGTTTTTT; CDR3 protein: CASSQGLAGGPNTGELFF
J gene: TRBJ1-5; D gene: -; clone size: few; V gene: TRBV28; CDR3 DNA: TGTGCCAGCAGCTCGTGGGGGGGGAGTCAGCCCCAGCATTTT; CDR3 protein: CASSSWGGSQPQHF
J gene: TRBJ2-5; D gene: -; clone size: few; V gene: TRBV5-1; CDR3 DNA: TGCGCCAGCAGCTTAGGGGCTACTACGGAGACCCAGTACTTC; CDR3 protein: CASSLGATTETQYF
J gene: TRBJ1-1; D gene: -; clone size: -; V gene: TRBV28; CDR3 DNA: TGTGCCAGCAGTTCTCCCCGGGAAGGGGAGACTGAAGCTTTCTTT; CDR3 protein: CASSSPREGETEAFF
J gene: TRBJ1-2; D gene: -; clone size: -; V gene: TRBV5-1; CDR3 DNA: TGCGCCAGCAGCTTGAATGGGAATACCTATGGCTACACCTTC; CDR3 protein: CASSLNGNTYGYTF
J gene: TRBJ1-4; D gene: -; clone size: -; V gene: TRBV28; CDR3 DNA: TGTGCCAGCAGTTTAATAGGAGTGGGGACTAATGAAAAACTGTTTTTT; CDR3 protein: CASSLIGVGTNEKLFF